This TCR beta chain was recovered during a study of early T cells in non-severe SARS-CoV-2 infection. Study-level information: Sequencing was performed on bulk RNA from unsorted whole blood, leaving chains unpaired.

This CDR3 is built from 14 residues. The germline V gene has CDR1 MDHEN and CDR2 SYDVKM. V lost 3 bases to trimming and J lost 2 bases, with 10 bases between them. Researchers tagged individual cDNA molecules with unique molecular identifiers. Via MiXCR, TCRdb re-called the 5' RACE reads, giving one row per CDR3 protein. The sample contains about 27,000 distinct CDR3 sequences, 5% to 6.5% of which appear only once. This clonotype showed up many times. What it recognizes is unknown. Study-wide findings and caveats: Matching results from VDJdb favored anti-spike CD8 responses, leaving private and CD4 specificities undetected.

V and J are TRBV28 and TRBJ2-5, with D maybe TRBD1 (6 bases). The clonotype was recovered from an adult who was a healthcare worker with PCR-confirmed SARS-CoV-2 infection or an uninfected control (not recorded which). Sequences were obtained from whole blood. The CDR3 coding sequence is TGTGCCAGCAGTTTTATTGGACAGCAAGAGACCCAGTACTTC. This codes for CASSFIGQQETQYF.